The 25 T cell receptor beta chains listed next were all sequenced from one sample in a study of T cell repertoires in cytomegalovirus infection. No antigen is known for these receptors. One entry per CDR3 protein results from TCRdb running MiXCR on the reads. The sample lists fewer than 950,000 distinct CDR3 sequences, over 25% occurring once. Sequencing was performed on cultured CD8+ T cells from PBMCs, taken from culture after CMV antigen stimulation. The origin of the receptors is a human donor in good health (CMV status not recorded). Some clones in this sample may be carry-over from other donors' samples.

This rearrangement joins TRBV12-5 to TRBJ1-4; D gene ambiguous. Between the trimmed V and J ends, which lost 7 bases and 8 bases, there was a span of 8 bases. The CDR3 is 11 amino acids. Germline CDR1 reads LGHNT; CDR2 reads FRNRAP. As DNA, the CDR3 is TGTGCTAGTGCGCTTGCAGAAAAACTGTTTTTT. Protein product: CASALAEKLFF.

V is TRBV12-3 or TRBV12-4 and J is TRBJ1-5; 7 bases are a match to TRBD1. This CDR3 is built from 15 residues. V dropped 6 bases and J dropped 6; count of bases not matched to a gene: 11. The CDR3: CASSDTSTGVQPQHF. The CDR3 region has the DNA TGTGCCAGCAGCGACACTTCTACAGGGGTTCAGCCCCAGCATTTT.

This clonotype was seen only a few times. The chain links TRBV7-6 to TRBJ2-2; D may be TRBD1 (6 bases). This CDR3 is 15 amino acids long. Germline values: CDR1 SGHVS, CDR2 FNYEAQ. Trimming cost V 5 bases and J 4 bases, with 14 bases left between them. This CDR3 is CASSRLGAPTGELFF. CDR3 DNA sequence: TGTGCCAGCAGCAGATTGGGGGCGCCCACCGGGGAGCTGTTTTTT.

V usage is TRBV4-1 and J usage is TRBJ2-7, with D possibly TRBD2 on 5 matching bases. The CDR3 length is 15 residues. The ends were cut back, 0 bases at V and 2 bases at J, with 11 bases in the middle. Per the germline V gene, CDR1 is MGHRA and CDR2 is YSYEKL. For the CDR3, the DNA is TGCGCCAGCAGCCAAGAAGAGCGGTCAACCTACGAGCAGTACTTC. Translated, it gives CASSQEERSTYEQYF.

The table lists this clonotype with a few counts. CDR3: CASSFRLAADNEQFF. CDR3 bases: TGTGCCAGCAGCTTTCGACTAGCGGCCGACAATGAGCAGTTCTTC. The chain has TRBV7-9 and TRBJ2-1; TRBD2 agrees at 9 bases. CDR3 length: 15 amino acids. Per the germline V gene, CDR1 is SEHNR and CDR2 is FQNEAQ (reference sequence). V lost 3 bases and J lost 5; bases outside the gene matches: 5. Complete variable domain (other parts from reference TRBV7-9 and TRBJ2-1): DTGVSQNPRHKITKRGQNVTFRCDPISEHNRLYWYRQTLGQGPEFLTYFQNEAQLEKSRLLSDRFSAERPKGSFSTLEIQRTEQGDSAMYLCASSFRLAADNEQFFGPGTRLTVL.

On this clonotype: This may arise from a read error, as a much more abundant clone is one base away. This chain uses TRBV7-2 with TRBJ2-4; D is perhaps TRBD2 (5 bases). The germline V gene has CDR1 SGHTA and CDR2 FQGNSA. The CDR3 sequence is 15 residues long. Deletions cut 3 bases from V and 7 bases from J, with 16 bases between. In DNA form, the CDR3 reads TGTGCCAGCAGCTTGTTGAGACTCCGGGGTAACATTCAGTACTTC. Protein sequence: CASSLLRLRGNIQYF.

This clonotype was seen more than once but under ten times. The rearrangement joins TRBV6-2 or TRBV6-3 to TRBJ2-3; D possibly matches TRBD1 or TRBD2 (5 bases each). Germline V CDR1 and CDR2: MNHEY, SVGEGT. V lost 5 bases, J lost 6 bases, and 18 bases lay in between. This CDR3 region has 15 residues. CDR3 coding DNA: TGTGCCAGCAGTCCTTCAGTGGGGGTTACGGATACGCAGTATTTT. Amino acid sequence: CASSPSVGVTDTQYF.

This clonotype was seen many times. This rearrangement joins TRBV28 to TRBJ2-6, with D perhaps matching TRBD1 (5 bases). CDR3 length: 15 residues. Trimming removed 8 bases from V and 0 bases from J, with 11 bases in between. The germline V gene encodes CDR1 MDHEN and CDR2 SYDVKM. The CDR3 DNA is TGTGCCAGCGGTAGACAGTTCTCTGGGGCCAACGTCCTGACTTTC. Its protein product is CASGRQFSGANVLTF.

The chain uses TRBV20-1 and TRBJ2-7; 10 bases map to TRBD2. V shed 3 bases, J shed 5 bases, and the junction held 4 bases outside the gene matches. The germline gives CDR1 DFQATT, CDR2 SNEGSKA (reference sequence). CDR3 length: 13 amino acids. CDR3 sequence: CSARAGLADEQYF. In DNA, the CDR3 is TGCAGTGCTAGGGCCGGACTAGCGGACGAGCAGTACTTC.

This clonotype came up a few times. V gene TRBV7-9 combines with J gene TRBJ2-3; D unclear. CDR1 SEHNR and CDR2 FQNEAQ come from the germline V gene (reference sequence). With 5 bases removed from V and 0 bases from J, the gap between germline ends came to 9 bases. The CDR3 totals 14 residues. The CDR3 DNA sequence: TGTGCCAGCAGCGGCCCTCCTAGCACAGATACGCAGTATTTT. This encodes CASSGPPSTDTQYF.

The V call is TRBV7-6, the J call TRBJ2-6, with 8 bases identical to TRBD1. V was clipped by 0 bases and J by 0 bases; unmatched bases: 4. The germline V gene has CDR1 SGHVS and CDR2 FNYEAQ. The CDR3 runs 18 residues. CDR3 protein: CASSLATGGSSGANVLTF. In DNA form, the CDR3 reads TGTGCCAGCAGCTTAGCAACAGGGGGAAGCTCTGGGGCCAACGTCCTGACTTTC.

The chain links TRBV27 to TRBJ1-1; D not certain. V shed 5 bases and J shed 1 base, with 11 bases lying between them. The CDR3 is made up of 14 amino acids. Per germline, CDR1 MNHEY and CDR2 SMNVEV (reference sequence). In DNA form, the CDR3 reads TGTGCCAGCAGTCTATTCTCAGGGAACACTGAAGCTTTCTTT. It yields the protein CASSLFSGNTEAFF.

CDR3 nucleotides: TGTGCCAGCAGCTTAGAGGTAGGGGAGAGGTACGAGCAGTACTTC. This codes for CASSLEVGERYEQYF. V usage is TRBV7-6 and J usage is TRBJ2-7, with D possibly called TRBD1 or TRBD2 (5 bases each). Germline CDR1 reads SGHVS; CDR2 reads FNYEAQ. Trimming cost V 1 base and J 4 bases, with 14 bases left between them. The CDR3 has 15 residues.

The chain joins TRBV27 to TRBJ1-2; tentative D call: TRBD1 (5 bases). V gave up 1 base and J gave up 2 bases, with 11 bases separating them. From germline, CDR1 is MNHEY and CDR2 SMNVEV (reference sequence). CDR3 length equals 15 residues. This CDR3 reads CASSLFVGLNYGYTF. CDR3 bases: TGTGCCAGCAGTTTATTTGTGGGGCTAAACTATGGCTACACCTTC.

This chain uses TRBV14 with TRBJ2-7; D is possibly TRBD1 (6 bases). V was shortened by 1 base and J by 2 bases, with 9 bases between the two germline ends. Germline assignment: CDR1 SGHDN and CDR2 FVKESK. CDR3 length: 14 residues. CDR3 residues: CASSQGTETYEQYF. The CDR3 region has the DNA TGTGCCAGCAGCCAAGGGACAGAGACCTACGAGCAGTACTTC.

The chain employs TRBV9 and TRBJ1-6; no clear D gene. The CDR3 runs to 13 residues. V shed 0 bases and J shed 10 bases, with 8 bases lying between them. Germline CDR1 is SGDLS and CDR2 is YYNGEE. CDR3 nucleotides: TGTGCCAGCAGCGTAGGGCTGGGATCACCCCTCCACTTT. It translates to CASSVGLGSPLHF.

This clonotype was found a few times. The V call is TRBV9, the J call TRBJ1-1; no clear D. The CDR3 is 17 amino acids. CDR1 is SGDLS, CDR2 YYNGEE, per germline. Trimming left V 0 bases short and J 0 bases short, with 15 bases between. CDR3 loop: CASSVGRVKGLNTEAFF. CDR3 nucleotides: TGTGCCAGCAGCGTAGGTCGGGTAAAGGGCCTGAACACTGAAGCTTTCTTT.

The chain recombines TRBV2 with TRBJ2-3; either TRBD1 or TRBD2 may fit D (5 bases each). Germline V gene lookup returns CDR1 SNHLY and CDR2 FYNNEI. The CDR3 totals 15 residues. V was shortened by 7 bases and J by 5 bases, with 19 bases between the two germline ends. The CDR3 DNA follows: TGTGCCAGCATTGGGACCGGACCACTCGGAGATACGCAGTATTTT. Protein product: CASIGTGPLGDTQYF.

J is TRBJ2-7 and V is TRBV28, with TRBD1 matching over 9 bases. The CDR3 has 16 residues. Germline values: CDR1 MDHEN, CDR2 SYDVKM. V gave up 6 bases and J gave up 5 bases; unmatched junction bases: 14. Written as DNA, the CDR3 is TGTGCCAGCAGCCCAATTACGGGGACAGGGTCCCACGAGCAGTACGTC. Amino acid sequence: CASSPITGTGSHEQYV.

This clonotype was picked up a small number of times. CDR3 residues: CAIRPGTGAYNEQFF. The DNA for the CDR3 is TGTGCCATCAGGCCCGGGACAGGGGCCTACAATGAGCAGTTCTTC. The rearrangement joins TRBV10-3 to TRBJ2-1, with 10 bases fitting TRBD1. This CDR3 comprises 15 residues. CDR1 is ENHRY, CDR2 SYGVKD, per germline. J lost 2 bases, V lost 6 bases, and 4 bases had no gene match.

The rearrangement uses TRBV5-5 and TRBJ1-3, with D perhaps matching TRBD1 (5 bases). Per germline, CDR1 SGHKS and CDR2 YYEKEE (reference sequence). The CDR3 length is 15 residues. Trimming took off 4 bases at V and 0 bases at J, with 11 bases between the two ends. The CDR3 nucleotides read TGTGCCAGCAGCGAGGGACTCAGCTCTGGAAACACCATATATTTT. As protein: CASSEGLSSGNTIYF.

The CDR3 protein is CASSPVGTYLISDTGELFF. The CDR3 DNA reads TGTGCCAGCAGCCCCGTGGGTACCTACTTAATTAGCGACACCGGGGAGCTGTTTTTT. This chain uses TRBV7-6 with TRBJ2-2, with TRBD2 as a possible D gene (5 bases). Germline V gene data show CDR1 as SGHVS and CDR2 as FNYEAQ. Trimming removed 5 bases at V and 3 bases at J, with 25 bases between. The CDR3 loop spans 19 amino acids.

This clonotype was counted between two and nine times. The rearrangement joins TRBV4-1 to TRBJ2-1; 7 nucleotides line up with TRBD1. After removal of 6 bases from V and 4 bases from J, the junction contained 9 bases not matched to a gene. This CDR3 spans 15 amino acids. Germline V gives CDR1 MGHRA, CDR2 YSYEKL. As DNA, the CDR3 is TGCGCCAGCAGGGAGCAGGGGGTGGGTTACAATGAGCAGTTCTTC. This gives the protein CASREQGVGYNEQFF.

A word on this clonotype: The junction and the germline gene differ at one end; a read error may be behind it. The genes are TRBV5-3 and TRBJ2-1; D gene unclear. TRBV5-3 is an open reading frame, and its role is uncertain. This CDR3 comprises 13 residues. The CDR3, as DNA: TGTGCCAGCAGCTTGTTCTCAAGCAATGAGCAGTTCTTC. It specifies CASSLFSSNEQFF.

The rearrangement uses TRBV12-3 or TRBV12-4 and TRBJ1-2; a weak D match, TRBD1 (6 bases). The CDR3 has 14 residues. The ends were cut back, 4 bases at V and 4 bases at J, with 13 bases in the middle. CDR3 nucleotides: TGTGCCAGCAGTTCTAGGACAGTCAGCTATGGCTACACCTTC. Amino acids: CASSSRTVSYGYTF.